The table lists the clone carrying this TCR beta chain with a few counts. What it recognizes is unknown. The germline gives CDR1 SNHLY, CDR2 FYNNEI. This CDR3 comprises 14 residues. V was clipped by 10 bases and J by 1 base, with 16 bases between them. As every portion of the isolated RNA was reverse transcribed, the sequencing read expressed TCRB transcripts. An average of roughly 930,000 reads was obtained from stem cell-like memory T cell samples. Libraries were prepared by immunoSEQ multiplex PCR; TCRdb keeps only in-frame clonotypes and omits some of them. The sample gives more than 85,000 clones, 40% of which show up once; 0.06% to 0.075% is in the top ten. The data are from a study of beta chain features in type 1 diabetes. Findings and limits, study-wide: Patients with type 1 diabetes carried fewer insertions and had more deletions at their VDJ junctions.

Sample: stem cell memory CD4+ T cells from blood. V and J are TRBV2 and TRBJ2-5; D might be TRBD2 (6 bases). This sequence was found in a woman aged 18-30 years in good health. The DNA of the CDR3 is TGTGCCACCGCTCCCGGGGGAATCCAAGAGACCCAGTACTTC. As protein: CATAPGGIQETQYF.